This T cell receptor beta chain originates from a study of glioma-infiltrating T cells after dendritic cell vaccination. To note about this clone: Antigen: not known.

The primer mix had 60 V beta and 13 J beta primers. Here immunoSEQ multiplex PCR was the method, and the copy in TCRdb shows in-frame clones only, minus some. The sample comprises approximately 64,000 clones, around 83% of which are singletons, and 9.2% rests with the top ten. Study conclusions and caveats: Longer survival after dendritic cell vaccination followed higher pretreatment TIL content.

Germline V gene sequence: CDR1 WNHNN, CDR2 SYGVQD (reference sequence). V dropped 10 bases and J dropped 2 bases, with 9 bases sitting between them. CDR3 size: 12 residues. The source is a human donor with glioblastoma. Material: blood, obtained before dendritic cell vaccination. The chain recombines TRBV10-1 with TRBJ1-5; D is ambiguous. The CDR3 bases are TGCGCCACGGGGAGCGGCAATCAGCCCCAGCATTTT. Its translation: CATGSGNQPQHF.